A single sample gave rise to the 5 T cell receptor beta chains below, sequenced in a study of cytomegalovirus exposure and HLA in healthy donors (dated 2017 in TCRdb). Library preparation used the immunoSEQ multiplex PCR assay. The multiplex PCR relied on a mix of 60 forward primers for TCR Vbeta segments and 13 reverse primers for TCR Jbeta segments. TCRdb provides this immuneACCESS table in a form limited to in-frame rearrangements. Some clones are lacking; in checked studies, under half of them reflect an unresolved V gene, and why the rest are absent is not known. This sample gives around 170,000 clones in total; approximately 75% of them show up just once. The top ten clonotypes cover more than 1.3% of the sample. Sequences were obtained from PBMCs. All receptors derive from a girl aged 5 to 17 in good health and CMV-seronegative.

This chain joins TRBV28 and TRBJ1-1; D is undetermined. The CDR3 is made up of 12 amino acids. CDR1 is MDHEN and CDR2 is SYDVKM in the germline V gene. The V end was cut by 5 bases, the J end by 11 bases, with 15 bases between. CDR3: CASSPMLATAFF. The DNA of the CDR3 is TGTGCCAGCAGTCCAATGTTGGCCACGGCTTTCTTT. Looking up the rest from reference TRBV28 and TRBJ1-1 gives the full variable domain: DVKVTQSSRYLVKRTGEKVFLECVQDMDHENMFWYRQDPGLGLRLIYFSYDVKMKEKGDIPEGYSVSREKKERFSLILESASTNQTSMYLCASSPMLATAFFGQGTRLTVV.

The V gene is TRBV10-3, the J gene TRBJ1-3; D gene unclear. This CDR3 spans 15 amino acids. From germline, CDR1 is ENHRY and CDR2 SYGVKD. The germline V and J ends were trimmed by 5 bases and 0 bases, with 11 bases remaining between them. CDR3 in amino acids: CAISIDSNSGNTIYF. In DNA form, the CDR3 reads TGTGCCATCAGTATCGACTCCAACTCTGGAAACACCATATATTTT.

The V and J genes are TRBV29-1 and TRBJ2-3; possible D gene TRBD2, 6 bases. This CDR3 has 12 amino acids. The ends were cut back, 4 bases at V and 2 bases at J, with 7 bases in the middle. CDR1 SQVTM and CDR2 ANQGSEA come from the germline V gene. The CDR3 region is CSVGGVTDTQYF. CDR3 DNA: TGCAGCGTTGGCGGGGTCACAGATACGCAGTATTTT.

This clone was seen a few times. The chain uses TRBV5-5 and TRBJ2-1, with 10 bases identical to TRBD2. J gave up 0 bases and V 3 bases, and 3 bases lay outside the gene matches. Germline V gives CDR1 SGHKS, CDR2 YYEKEE (reference sequence). The CDR3 length is 16 residues. The CDR3 region is CASSWGLASSYNEQFF. CDR3 coding DNA: TGTGCCAGCAGCTGGGGACTAGCGAGCTCCTACAATGAGCAGTTCTTC.

J is TRBJ2-3 and V is TRBV5-1; 7 bases match TRBD2. The junction had 11 bases not matched to a gene; V was cut back by 4 bases and J by 6 bases. The CDR3 has 15 residues. The germline CDR1 and CDR2 sequences are SGHRS and YFSETQ. CDR3 residues: CASSTTGGVVDTQYF. The DNA for the CDR3 is TGCGCCAGCAGCACAACGGGGGGAGTAGTGGATACGCAGTATTTT.